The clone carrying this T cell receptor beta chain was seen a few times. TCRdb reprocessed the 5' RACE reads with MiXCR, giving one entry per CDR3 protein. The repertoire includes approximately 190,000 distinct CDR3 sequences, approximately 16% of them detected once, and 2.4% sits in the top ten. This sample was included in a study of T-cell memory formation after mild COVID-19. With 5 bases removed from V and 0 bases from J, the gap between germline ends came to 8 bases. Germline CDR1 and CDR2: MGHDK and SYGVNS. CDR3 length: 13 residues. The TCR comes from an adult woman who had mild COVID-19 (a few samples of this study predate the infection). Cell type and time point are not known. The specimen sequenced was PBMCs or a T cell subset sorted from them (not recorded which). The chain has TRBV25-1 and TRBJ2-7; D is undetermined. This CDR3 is CASSQTDSYEQYF. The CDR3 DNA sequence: TGTGCCAGCAGTCAGACGGACTCCTACGAGCAGTACTTC.